Sequencing of this T cell receptor (beta chain) was carried out in a study of identical twins. CDR1 and CDR2 (germline): DFQATT, SNEGSKA (reference sequence). V shed 3 bases and J shed 8 bases, with 16 bases lying between them. CDR3 length: 13 residues. TCRdb independently ran MiXCR on the 5' RACE reads; one entry per CDR3 protein. The data hold some 500,000 distinct CDR3 sequences, with approximately 15% observed a single time. The same sample was also studied in work on yellow fever vaccine responses in identical twins.

The sample taken for sequencing was CD4+ T cells sorted from blood. The sequence derives from a woman between 18 and 29 years old in good health. The chain is built from TRBV20-1 and TRBJ1-1; no firm D call. The CDR3 coding sequence is TGCAGTGCTAGGGGTCGGGGAGGTGAAGAAGCTTTCTTT. This encodes CSARGRGGEEAFF.